The clone carrying this T cell receptor beta chain was found a few times. Its antigen is not known. The data originate from a study of blood T cells in healthy people across ages. Overall study results and limits: Across samples, TCR beta diversity tracked strongly with naive T cell percentage.

Combining a sample-barcoded 5' primer with a J-beta primer mix, a second PCR ran for about 7 to 11 cycles. From the 5' RACE reads, TCRdb called clonotypes with MiXCR, one entry per CDR3 protein. The sample has 450,000 to 700,000 distinct CDR3 sequences; 27% are singletons. Germline lookup yields CDR1 SGHDN and CDR2 FVKESK. The V end lost 0 bases, the J end lost 3 bases, and 11 bases lay between the germline ends. The CDR3 has 15 residues. What was sequenced was blood. The chain carries TRBV14 and TRBJ2-5, with D perhaps matching TRBD2 (6 bases). The receptor comes from a woman in her sixties or seventies in good health. The CDR3 region has the DNA TGTGCCAGCAGCCAAGATGGGAGGCAAGAAGAGACCCAGTACTTC. Protein sequence: CASSQDGRQEETQYF.